Listed below are T cell receptor beta chains from one sample, sequenced in a study of spatial heterogeneity in lung cancer. TCRdb ran MiXCR on the 5' RACE reads and lists one entry per CDR3 protein. The sample lists about 100,000 distinct CDR3 sequences; about 4.4% were seen once. This specimen was lung tumor tissue, taken at surgery. These receptors were taken from a male donor with early-stage non-small cell lung cancer. Each CDR3 is given without its conserved first and last residue. Each record gives: J gene, V gene, CDR3 protein.

j_gene: TRBJ1-1; v_gene: TRBV30; CDR3aa: AWSAGTGSPEAF
j_gene: TRBJ1-1; v_gene: TRBV29-1; CDR3aa: SVSGGIYNTEAF
j_gene: TRBJ2-5; v_gene: TRBV4-1; CDR3aa: ASSQGGRGRETQY
j_gene: TRBJ1-5; v_gene: TRBV7-9; CDR3aa: ASSSGGSNQPQH
j_gene: TRBJ2-5; v_gene: TRBV14; CDR3aa: ASSSLDSFQETQY
j_gene: TRBJ2-3; v_gene: TRBV12-3/TRBV12-4; CDR3aa: ASRTSGQSTDTQY
j_gene: TRBJ2-3; v_gene: TRBV28; CDR3aa: ASSESRGLDTQY
j_gene: TRBJ2-1; v_gene: TRBV5-1; CDR3aa: ATTATGIDNEQF
j_gene: TRBJ2-1; v_gene: TRBV6-1; CDR3aa: ASTRDNRRGEQF
j_gene: TRBJ2-7; v_gene: TRBV28; CDR3aa: ASMGDRGIYEQY
j_gene: TRBJ2-7; v_gene: TRBV12-3/TRBV12-4; CDR3aa: ASSPLGASEQY
j_gene: TRBJ2-7; v_gene: TRBV5-1; CDR3aa: ASSASGATYEQY
j_gene: TRBJ2-7; v_gene: TRBV6-6; CDR3aa: ASSYFPYRDSLSSYEQY
j_gene: TRBJ2-7; v_gene: TRBV13; CDR3aa: ASSQGNPGYEQY
j_gene: TRBJ2-7; v_gene: TRBV2; CDR3aa: ASSAPGLADAYEQY
j_gene: TRBJ1-1; v_gene: TRBV12-5; CDR3aa: ASGLYGLNTEAF
j_gene: TRBJ2-4; v_gene: TRBV12-3/TRBV12-4; CDR3aa: ASSLARRGLLDLAKNIQY
j_gene: TRBJ2-1; v_gene: TRBV28; CDR3aa: ASNFVEIDRTYNEQF
j_gene: TRBJ1-4; v_gene: TRBV20-1; CDR3aa: SAQTGANEKLF
j_gene: TRBJ2-1; v_gene: TRBV20-1; CDR3aa: SALLAGGHNEQF
j_gene: TRBJ1-1; v_gene: TRBV7-9; CDR3aa: ASKGVMNTEAF
j_gene: TRBJ2-3; v_gene: TRBV7-6; CDR3aa: ASSRLPFQGDTQY